A selection of T cell receptor beta chains follows, all from one sample in a study of Tregs in tolerant kidney transplant recipients. Using immunoSEQ multiplex PCR, the repertoire was profiled, and TCRdb retains in-frame clones only, with some absent. This repertoire shows 40,000 to 50,000 clones, roughly nine tenths found once; its top ten account for 15%. The sequencing here drew on CD8+ T cells from blood (PBMCs), taken 12 months after the transplant. These receptors were collected from a human patient who received a combined kidney and bone marrow transplant. Some T cells may be provided by the graft donor. CDR3s leave out the opening cysteine and the closing phenylalanine or tryptophan. D genes are given only for firm matches.

cdr3_aa v_call d_call
ASSFITQNTEAF TRBV7-2 NA
ASSKGEQETQY TRBV6-5 NA
ASSNTGANTGELF TRBV9 TRBD1
ASSPDRDGSYEQY TRBV19 TRBD1
ASSLRLNNEQF TRBV7-8 NA
ASNHLAGGNNEQF TRBV6-6 TRBD2
AIGPGQGTYEQY TRBV10-3 TRBD1
ACRLAGVNEQF TRBV30 TRBD2
ASSAGQGGDEQY TRBV9 TRBD1
ASRNLSGTGAYNEQF TRBV5-1 TRBD1
ASSLLNGLASYEQY TRBV7-8 TRBD2
ASSGTRDSPYT TRBV9 TRBD1
ASSPLESAWSSYEQY TRBV27 NA
ASSFGTGGHEQY TRBV5-6 TRBD1
ASSPRIGGTGELF TRBV7-9 NA
ASSFMGGNTEAF TRBV28 NA
ASSPSRSGSADTQY TRBV7-6 TRBD2
ASSQLQTGGGYT TRBV4-3 NA
ASSDSGGNGYT TRBV10-1 TRBD1
ASSLVVAGIYNEQF TRBV7-9 NA
ATGGPSYNEQF TRBV15 NA
ASSFPTSGSETQY TRBV7-9 TRBD2
ASSLVRGGSPLH TRBV7-9 NA
ASSPFARGTSGRVRNNEQF TRBV18 TRBD2
ASSLSGQTYGYT TRBV27 NA
SVGDRGMNTEAF TRBV29-1 TRBD1
ASSLVGGLAGGDEQY TRBV7-6 NA
ASSELGTAGFGANVLT TRBV6-1 NA
APRTGGYGYT TRBV10-3 TRBD1
ASSSSTGPNQPQH TRBV7-9 NA
ASSFSSGVTDTQY TRBV6-4 TRBD2
ASSLRLKTSYEQY TRBV7-2 NA
ASSQAVTAGATRETQY TRBV4-2 TRBD2
ASSPGTSGADTQY TRBV5-5 TRBD2
SVVLTETGTYGYT TRBV29-1 TRBD1
ASRVRTDYEQY TRBV13 NA
ASSVDRGAYEQY TRBV9 TRBD1
ASIGYQYNEQF TRBV19 NA
ASRLDRALNTEAF TRBV13 TRBD1
ASSIGTAYSPLH TRBV19 TRBD1